This T cell receptor beta chain was found in a study of cytomegalovirus exposure and HLA in healthy donors. Whole-study findings and limits: Presence/absence results assume similar sequencing depth per donor, which may not hold.

All donors participated as healthy donors of bone marrow. The primer mix had 60 Vbeta and 13 Jbeta primers. Methods used by the authors: An analysis performed later counted 72 million or so unique TCR beta chains (approximately 11 million of them shared). Here immunoSEQ multiplex PCR was the method, and the copy in TCRdb shows in-frame clones only, minus some. The V and J calls and the clone size are those of that table, but D and trimming were determined from the DNA. Here the sample spans roughly 240,000 clones, 82% being singletons. Comments on this clone: The target antigen is unknown.

Germline loops: CDR1 SGHTA, CDR2 FQGTGA. V lost 5 bases and J lost 4; bases outside the gene matches: 7. This CDR3 contains 15 residues. The rearrangement uses TRBV7-3 and TRBJ2-2; 7 nucleotides match TRBD2. Source material: PBMCs. The receptor's source is a woman aged 40-49 years in good health and CMV-seropositive. In nucleotides, the CDR3 is TGTGCCAGCAGCCAATGGGGGGGTAGCACCGGGGAGCTGTTTTTT. This translates into CASSQWGGSTGELFF.